Each of the 23 T cell receptor beta chains below was sequenced from the same sample in a study of T cell responses to AZD1222 COVID-19 vaccine. Measured with immunoSEQ multiplex PCR; TCRdb has only the in-frame clones, and not every one. Of 100,000 or so clones in the sample, approximately 88% are singletons; the top ten hold about 18%. The specimen was peripheral blood, collected on day 0 of AZD1222 vaccination. All receptors come from an adult in good health.

This clone was found a few times. The chain joins TRBV6-5 to TRBJ1-5, with D maybe TRBD1 (6 bases). CDR1 MNHEY and CDR2 SVGAGI come from the germline V gene. Trimming shortened V by 0 bases and J by 9 bases, and 12 bases separated the two germline ends. The CDR3 has 14 residues. The CDR3 spells CASSYSAGVVPQHF. CDR3 nucleotides: TGTGCCAGCAGTTACTCGGCAGGGGTTGTGCCCCAGCATTTT.

The CDR3 DNA reads TGTGCCACCAGCACGTGGGGGGGTACGCAGTATTTT. Residues: CATSTWGGTQYF. The gene calls are TRBV15 and TRBJ2-3; 7 nucleotides match TRBD2. From germline, CDR1 is LNHNV and CDR2 YYDKDF (reference sequence). There are 12 residues in the CDR3. The trim removed 4 bases at V and 8 bases at J, leaving 3 bases unmatched. The full variable domain, with the rest looked up from reference TRBV15 and TRBJ2-3, is DAMVIQNPRYQVTQFGKPVTLSCSQTLNHNVMYWYQQKSSQAPKLLFHYYDKDFNNEADTPDNFQSRRPNTSFCFLDIRSPGLGDTAMYLCATSTWGGTQYFGPGTRLTVL.

This chain joins TRBV5-4 and TRBJ2-2; D not resolved. Germline lookup yields CDR1 SGHNT and CDR2 YYREEE (reference sequence). The CDR3 totals 14 residues. With 2 bases removed from V and 2 bases from J, the gap between germline ends came to 7 bases. CDR3 protein: CASSLRSNTGELFF. In nucleotides, the CDR3 is TGTGCCAGCAGCTTAAGGTCAAACACCGGGGAGCTGTTTTTT.

The chain uses TRBV19 and TRBJ1-2; 8 bases line up with TRBD1. This CDR3 has 19 amino acids. V trimming: 3 bases; J trimming: 3 bases; junction bases outside the gene matches: 18. The V gene's germline CDR1 is LNHDA and CDR2 SQIVND (reference sequence). DNA for the CDR3: TGTGCCAGTAGTATGCGGGGCTTTGGCAGGGGGCCATTCGACTATGGCTACACCTTC. Protein: CASSMRGFGRGPFDYGYTF. Together with reference TRBV19 and TRBJ1-2, the CDR3 gives the full variable domain: DGGITQSPKYLFRKEGQNVTLSCEQNLNHDAMYWYRQDPGQGLRLIYYSQIVNDFQKGDIAEGYSVSREKKESFPLTVTSAQKNPTAFYLCASSMRGFGRGPFDYGYTFGSGTRLTVV.

CDR3 region: CASSPGTLSNEQFF. For the CDR3, the DNA is TGTGCCAGCAGCCCCGGGACTCTAAGTAATGAGCAGTTCTTC. V usage is TRBV3-1 (or the pseudogene TRBV3-2) and J usage is TRBJ2-1; TRBD2 might be the D (6 bases). The germline V and J ends were trimmed by 4 bases and 7 bases, with 14 bases remaining between them. Germline values: CDR1 LGHDT, CDR2 YNNKEL (reference sequence). CDR3 size: 14 residues.

V usage is TRBV28 and J usage is TRBJ2-4; D unclear. Germline loops: CDR1 MDHEN, CDR2 SYDVKM. The CDR3 loop spans 17 amino acids. V was shortened by 5 bases and J by 0 bases, with 17 bases between the two germline ends. The CDR3 is CASSQTALTLAKNIQYF. CDR3 sequence (DNA): TGTGCCAGCAGTCAAACGGCCTTGACCCTAGCCAAAAACATTCAGTACTTC.

The chain links TRBV5-4 to TRBJ1-1; 8 positions match TRBD1. The V gene end was trimmed by 6 bases and the J gene end by 0 bases; junction bases not matched to a gene: 10. CDR1 SGHNT and CDR2 YYREEE come from the germline V gene (reference sequence). This CDR3 spans 16 amino acids. The CDR3, as DNA: TGTGCCAGCACCCTGGATGGACAGGGCGTGAACACTGAAGCTTTCTTT. Translating it yields CASTLDGQGVNTEAFF.

The rearrangement links TRBV19 to TRBJ1-4, with 10 bases identical to TRBD1. Germline V CDR1 and CDR2: LNHDA, SQIVND (reference sequence). This CDR3 has 14 residues. Losses at the gene ends were 6 bases for V and 8 bases for J; bases not matched to a gene: 6. CDR3 amino acids: CASREGDRGEKLFF. For the CDR3, the DNA is TGTGCCAGTAGAGAGGGGGACAGGGGAGAAAAACTGTTTTTT.

The chain is built from TRBV9 and TRBJ2-2; no clear D. V was cut by 0 bases and J by 2 bases, with 8 bases left in between. The CDR3 totals 15 residues. Germline V gene sequence: CDR1 SGDLS, CDR2 YYNGEE. This CDR3 reads CASSVGGDNTGELFF. The CDR3 nucleotides read TGTGCCAGCAGCGTAGGGGGTGACAACACCGGGGAGCTGTTTTTT.

The V gene is TRBV6-2 or TRBV6-3, the J gene TRBJ1-2; possibly TRBD1 for D (5 bases). V was pared by 0 bases and J by 6 bases, with 11 bases between. The CDR3 covers 14 residues. Germline loops: CDR1 MNHEY, CDR2 SVGEGT. The CDR3 DNA follows: TGTGCCAGCAGTTACTCTTCCAGGGCGCATGGCTACACCTTC. Protein sequence: CASSYSSRAHGYTF.

The chain employs TRBV7-9 and TRBJ1-5; 7 positions match TRBD1. CDR3 size: 16 residues. Trimming took 0 bases from V and 3 from J; bases not matched to a gene: 5. Germline assignment: CDR1 SEHNR and CDR2 FQNEAQ (reference sequence). CDR3 amino acids: CASSLAGTASNQPQHF. The CDR3 DNA is TGTGCCAGCAGCTTAGCAGGGACAGCCTCCAATCAGCCCCAGCATTTT.

The chain couples TRBV19 to TRBJ1-2; possibly TRBD1 for D (6 bases). Per germline, CDR1 LNHDA and CDR2 SQIVND (reference sequence). CDR3 size: 12 residues. V was trimmed by 6 bases and J by 7 bases, leaving 12 bases between them. Here the CDR3 DNA reads TGTGCCAGTAGAATGAGGGGGGGTGGCTACACCTTC. Protein sequence: CASRMRGGGYTF.

This chain links TRBV3-1 (or the pseudogene TRBV3-2) with TRBJ2-7; 11 nucleotides match TRBD2. The CDR3 has 17 amino acids. Germline-derived CDR1 and CDR2 are LGHDT and YNNKEL (reference sequence). V lost 1 base to trimming and J lost 0 bases; unmatched junction nucleotides: 5. As DNA, the CDR3 is TGTGCCAGCAGCCAAGCCGGAACTAGCGGGAGCTCCTACGAGCAGTACTTC. As protein: CASSQAGTSGSSYEQYF.

J is TRBJ1-5 and V is TRBV7-2; the D is unclear. There are 15 residues in the CDR3. CDR1 is SGHTA and CDR2 is FQGNSA in the germline V gene. V dropped 1 base and J dropped 1 base, with 8 bases sitting between them. In DNA, the CDR3 is TGTGCCAGCAGCTTAGGACTTAGCAGCAATCAGCCCCAGCATTTT. Amino acids: CASSLGLSSNQPQHF.

J is TRBJ1-3 and V is TRBV7-9; D is undetermined. The CDR3 contains 13 residues. Trimming removed 6 bases from V and 0 bases from J, with 6 bases in between. Germline V gives CDR1 SEHNR, CDR2 FQNEAQ (reference sequence). The CDR3: CASRVLSGNTIYF. CDR3 DNA sequence: TGTGCCAGCAGGGTACTCTCTGGAAACACCATATATTTT.

The genes are TRBV14 and TRBJ1-1; 11 bases line up with TRBD1. In germline, CDR1 is SGHDN, CDR2 FVKESK. This CDR3 has 19 residues. The ends lost 4 bases at V and 4 bases at J; junction bases unmatched: 17. The DNA of the CDR3 is TGTGCCAGCAGCCGGATCATGCCGGGACAGGGGGTAGGTGGCACTGAAGCTTTCTTT. This encodes CASSRIMPGQGVGGTEAFF.

The chain uses TRBV5-1 and TRBJ2-3, with TRBD2 matching 12 bases. Germline CDR1 SGHRS, CDR2 YFSETQ. The V and J ends lost 0 bases and 4 bases, in that order; junction bases with no gene match: 6. The CDR3 length is 17 residues. The CDR3 region is CASSLGLAGGRSDTQYF. DNA for the CDR3: TGCGCCAGCAGCTTGGGTCTAGCGGGGGGGCGGTCAGATACGCAGTATTTT.

The gene calls are TRBV18 and TRBJ1-2; unclear D gene. Germline assignment: CDR1 KGHSH and CDR2 LQKENI. The V and J ends lost 0 bases and 8 bases respectively, with 10 bases between them. The CDR3 length is 13 residues. CDR3 loop: CASSPPSGWGYTF. The CDR3 coding sequence is TGTGCCAGCTCACCACCCTCAGGCTGGGGCTACACCTTC.

This chain connects TRBV28 to TRBJ1-2; 7 bases fit TRBD1. CDR3 length equals 15 residues. The germline V gene has CDR1 MDHEN and CDR2 SYDVKM. The V and J ends lost 2 bases and 2 bases, in that order; junction bases with no gene match: 5. The CDR3 sequence is CASSLPDRVNYGYTF. The CDR3 DNA reads as TGTGCCAGCAGTTTACCAGACAGGGTGAACTATGGCTACACCTTC.

This clone was counted once. V is TRBV2 and J is TRBJ1-2; TRBD1 might be the D (5 bases). The ends were cut back, 6 bases at V and 5 bases at J, with 13 bases in the middle. This CDR3 region has 13 residues. Germline-derived CDR1 and CDR2 are SNHLY and FYNNEI. The CDR3 coding sequence is TGTGCCAGCAGCACATGGGGCCAGTATGGCTACACCTTC. Translation gives CASSTWGQYGYTF.

The chain employs TRBV2 and TRBJ1-3; no firm D call. With 8 bases removed from V and 7 bases from J, the gap between germline ends came to 15 bases. The germline CDR1 and CDR2 sequences are SNHLY and FYNNEI. There are 13 residues in the CDR3. The CDR3 reads CASSGLLGNTIYF. As DNA, the CDR3 is TGTGCCAGCTCGGGCCTGCTTGGGAACACCATATATTTT.

This clone was picked up a small number of times. This chain joins TRBV25-1 and TRBJ2-1; possibly TRBD2 for D (7 bases). CDR3 length equals 13 residues. V lost 2 bases, J lost 12 bases, and 14 bases lay in between. Germline loops: CDR1 MGHDK, CDR2 SYGVNS. The CDR3 spells CASSEGGAPRQFF. CDR3 sequence (DNA): TGTGCCAGCAGTGAAGGGGGGGCACCGAGGCAGTTCTTC.

CDR3 nucleotide sequence: TGTGCCAGCAGTGGTCTCAGCCGGGACAGGGCCTACAATGAGCAGTTCTTC. It translates to CASSGLSRDRAYNEQFF. This chain links TRBV2 with TRBJ2-1; 9 positions match TRBD1. Germline V gives CDR1 SNHLY, CDR2 FYNNEI. This CDR3 has 17 amino acids. V shed 4 bases, J shed 2 bases, and the junction held 9 bases outside the gene matches. Filled out from reference TRBV2 and TRBJ2-1, the complete variable domain reads EPEVTQTPSHQVTQMGQEVILRCVPISNHLYFYWYRQILGQKVEFLVSFYNNEISEKSEIFDDQFSVERPDGSNFTLKIRSTKLEDSAMYFCASSGLSRDRAYNEQFFGPGTRLTVL.